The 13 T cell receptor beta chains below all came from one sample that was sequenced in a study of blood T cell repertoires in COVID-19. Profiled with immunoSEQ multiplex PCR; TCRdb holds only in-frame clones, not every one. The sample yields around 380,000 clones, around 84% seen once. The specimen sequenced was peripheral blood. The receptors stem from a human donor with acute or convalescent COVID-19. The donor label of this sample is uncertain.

The CDR3 spells CASSEVSYYGYTF. Written as DNA, the CDR3 is TGTGCCAGCAGTGAAGTTAGCTACTATGGCTACACCTTC. This chain uses TRBV6-1 with TRBJ1-2; D gene uncertain. CDR1 is MNHNS and CDR2 is SASEGT in the germline V gene. V was trimmed by 1 base and J by 3 bases, leaving 6 bases between them. This CDR3 is built from 13 residues.

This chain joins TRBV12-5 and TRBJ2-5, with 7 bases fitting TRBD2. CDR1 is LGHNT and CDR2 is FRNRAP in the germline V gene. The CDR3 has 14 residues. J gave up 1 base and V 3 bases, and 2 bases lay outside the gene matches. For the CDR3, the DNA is TGTGCTAGTGGTTTCTCTAGCGGCCAAGAGACCCAGTACTTC. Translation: CASGFSSGQETQYF. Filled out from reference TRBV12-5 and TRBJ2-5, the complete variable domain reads DARVTQTPRHKVTEMGQEVTMRCQPILGHNTVFWYRQTMMQGLELLAYFRNRAPLDDSGMPKDRFSAEMPDATLATLKIQPSEPRDSAVYFCASGFSSGQETQYFGPGTRLLVL.

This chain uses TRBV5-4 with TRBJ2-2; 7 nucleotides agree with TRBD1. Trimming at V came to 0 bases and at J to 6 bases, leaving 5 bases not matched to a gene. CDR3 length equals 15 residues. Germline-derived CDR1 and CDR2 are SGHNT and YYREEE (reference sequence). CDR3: CASSLAVGQAGELFF. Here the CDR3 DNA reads TGTGCCAGCAGCTTGGCGGTCGGACAGGCCGGGGAGCTGTTTTTT. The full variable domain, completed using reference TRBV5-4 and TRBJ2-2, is ETGVTQSPTHLIKTRGQQVTLRCSSQSGHNTVSWYQQALGQGPQFIFQYYREEENGRGNFPPRFSGLQFPNYSSELNVNALELDDSALYLCASSLAVGQAGELFFGEGSRLTVL.

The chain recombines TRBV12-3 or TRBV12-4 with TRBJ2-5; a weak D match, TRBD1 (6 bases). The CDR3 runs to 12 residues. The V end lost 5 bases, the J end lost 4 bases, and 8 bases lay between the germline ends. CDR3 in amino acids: CASSGGPETQYF. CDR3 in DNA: TGTGCCAGCAGTGGGGGCCCAGAGACCCAGTACTTC.

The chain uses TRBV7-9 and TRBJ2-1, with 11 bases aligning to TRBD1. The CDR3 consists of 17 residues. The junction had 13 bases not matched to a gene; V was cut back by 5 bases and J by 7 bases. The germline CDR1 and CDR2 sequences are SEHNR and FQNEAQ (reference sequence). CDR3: CASSTLTSGQGGNEQFF. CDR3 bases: TGTGCCAGCAGCACGCTTACTTCGGGACAGGGGGGAAATGAGCAGTTCTTC.

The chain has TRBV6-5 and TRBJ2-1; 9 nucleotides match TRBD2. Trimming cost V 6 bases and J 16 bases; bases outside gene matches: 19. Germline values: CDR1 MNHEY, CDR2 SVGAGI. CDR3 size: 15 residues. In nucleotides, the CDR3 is TGTGCCAGCAGCGCCCTAGGGCGGGGGGGGTTAAAGGGCTTCTTC. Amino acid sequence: CASSALGRGGLKGFF.

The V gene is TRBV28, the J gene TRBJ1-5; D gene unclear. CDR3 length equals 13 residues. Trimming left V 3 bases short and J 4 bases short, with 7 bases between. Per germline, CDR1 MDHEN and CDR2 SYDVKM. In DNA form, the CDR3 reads TGTGCCAGCAGTTTTAACGAGAATCAGCCCCAGCATTTT. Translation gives CASSFNENQPQHF. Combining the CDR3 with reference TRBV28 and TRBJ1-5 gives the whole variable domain DVKVTQSSRYLVKRTGEKVFLECVQDMDHENMFWYRQDPGLGLRLIYFSYDVKMKEKGDIPEGYSVSREKKERFSLILESASTNQTSMYLCASSFNENQPQHFGDGTRLSIL.

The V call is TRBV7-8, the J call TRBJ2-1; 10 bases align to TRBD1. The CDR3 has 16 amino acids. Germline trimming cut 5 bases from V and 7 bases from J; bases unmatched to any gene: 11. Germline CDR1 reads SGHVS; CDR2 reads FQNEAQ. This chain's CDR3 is CASSRSRTGGFNEQFF. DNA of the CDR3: TGTGCCAGCAGCCGTTCGAGGACAGGGGGATTTAATGAGCAGTTCTTC.

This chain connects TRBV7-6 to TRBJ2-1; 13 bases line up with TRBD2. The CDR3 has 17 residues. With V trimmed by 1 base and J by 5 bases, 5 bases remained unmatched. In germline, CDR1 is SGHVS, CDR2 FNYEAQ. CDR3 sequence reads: CASSLVPTSGRNNEQFF. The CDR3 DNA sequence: TGTGCCAGCAGCTTAGTCCCGACTAGCGGGAGGAACAATGAGCAGTTCTTC.

CDR3 residues: CAWREFGDRPYSNQPQHF. The CDR3 DNA sequence: TGTGCCTGGAGAGAATTCGGGGACAGGCCATATAGCAATCAGCCCCAGCATTTT. The chain has TRBV30 and TRBJ1-5; TRBD1 matches 8 bases. The length of the CDR3 is 18 residues. V was pared by 3 bases and J by 0 bases, with 13 bases of the junction left unmatched. CDR1 and CDR2 from the germline V gene are GTSNPN and SVGIG (reference sequence).

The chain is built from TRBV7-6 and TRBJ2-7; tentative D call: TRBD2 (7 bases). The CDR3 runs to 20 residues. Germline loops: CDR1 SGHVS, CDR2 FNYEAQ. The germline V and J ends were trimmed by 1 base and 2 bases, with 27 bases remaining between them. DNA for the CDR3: TGTGCCAGCAGCTTAGAGGCGCCGCGGGGGCCCCGCTTCGACGCCTACGAGCAGTACTTC. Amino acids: CASSLEAPRGPRFDAYEQYF.

CDR3: CASSDYRGINTTNEKLFF. The DNA of the CDR3 is TGCGCCAGCAGCGATTACAGGGGGATCAATACAACTAATGAAAAACTGTTTTTT. The V and J genes are TRBV23-1 and TRBJ1-4; 8 bases agree with TRBD1. TRBV23-1 is reported as an ORF; its role is uncertain. The CDR3 is 18 amino acids. V shed 6 bases, J shed 0 bases, and the junction held 12 bases outside the gene matches.

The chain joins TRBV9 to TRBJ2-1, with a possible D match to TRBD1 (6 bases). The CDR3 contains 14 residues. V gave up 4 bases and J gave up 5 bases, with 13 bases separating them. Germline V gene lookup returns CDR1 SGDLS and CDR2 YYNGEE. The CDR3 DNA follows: TGTGCCAGCAGCCCGGACAGTTCAAACAATGAGCAGTTCTTC. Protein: CASSPDSSNNEQFF.